The clone carrying this TCR beta chain was recorded a few times. Its antigen is as yet unknown. The germline CDR1 and CDR2 sequences are SGHTA and FQGNSA. The CDR3 has 14 amino acids. The V segment lost 7 bases and the J segment 2 bases; nucleotides outside the gene matches: 2. These data originate in a study of identical twins. Findings and limits, study-wide: Invariant MAIT and iNKT cells could partly confound zero-insertion analyses. Insertion counts were lower in abundant cord blood beta clonotypes, a trend that memory repertoires did not show.

A universal primer site was incorporated via template switching, and the cDNA contained unique molecular identifiers. One entry per CDR3 protein results from TCRdb running MiXCR on the 5' RACE reads. The data show around 370,000 distinct CDR3 sequences, approximately 8.8% seen once. Healthy Caucasians alone served as donors. The TCR comes from a woman aged 50 to 65 in good health. Sequenced: naive T cells sorted from blood. The rearrangement uses TRBV7-2 and TRBJ2-1; TRBD2 matches 10 bases. In DNA form, the CDR3 reads TGTGCCAGCACCAGCGGGAGGGCCTACAATGAGCAGTTCTTC. Its protein product is CASTSGRAYNEQFF.